The 8 T cell receptor beta chains below come from one sample, sequenced in a study of T cells in Graves' hyperthyroidism and ophthalmopathy. RNA transcripts were the template for amplifying TCR beta CDR3 regions. The HTBI primer set served for first-round RT-PCR of the TCR CDR3. TCRdb itself ran the multiplex PCR reads through MiXCR, one entry per CDR3 protein. This table holds 350,000 to 450,000 distinct CDR3 sequences, approximately 13% found once. Sequencing used blood. The receptors shown here come from a woman aged 55-75 years with Graves' hyperthyroidism.

This chain links TRBV19 with TRBJ2-3; 15 bases align to TRBD2. CDR3 length: 15 residues. CDR1 and CDR2 from the germline V gene are LNHDA and SQIVND (reference sequence). J gave up 10 bases and V 5 bases, and 7 bases lay outside the gene matches. The chain's CDR3 is CASSVRTSGGGAQYF. In nucleotides, the CDR3 is TGTGCCAGTAGTGTACGGACTAGCGGGGGGGGAGCGCAGTATTTT. Supplemented by reference TRBV19 and TRBJ2-3, the full variable domain reads DGGITQSPKYLFRKEGQNVTLSCEQNLNHDAMYWYRQDPGQGLRLIYYSQIVNDFQKGDIAEGYSVSREKKESFPLTVTSAQKNPTAFYLCASSVRTSGGGAQYFGPGTRLTVL.

This clonotype was seen only a few times. The chain joins TRBV6-6 to TRBJ2-7; 12 bases line up with TRBD2. The length of the CDR3 is 16 residues. Germline CDR1 is MNHNY and CDR2 is SVGAGI (reference sequence). Trimming cost V 1 base and J 7 bases; bases outside gene matches: 8. The CDR3 sequence is CASSYYRLAGALEQYF. The CDR3 DNA reads TGTGCCAGCAGTTACTATCGACTAGCGGGAGCTCTGGAGCAGTACTTC.

The chain combines TRBV7-9 with TRBJ2-7, with D possibly TRBD2 on 5 matching bases. Trimming took off 0 bases at V and 5 bases at J, with 8 bases between the two ends. Germline V gene lookup returns CDR1 SEHNR and CDR2 FQNEAQ (reference sequence). The CDR3 extends over 13 amino acids. The CDR3, as DNA: TGTGCCAGCAGCTTAGCGGGAGCCAACGAGCAGTACTTC. Encoded protein: CASSLAGANEQYF.

This clonotype was recorded at least ten times. J is TRBJ2-3 and V is TRBV12-3 or TRBV12-4; TRBD1 matches at 8 bases. The V and J ends lost 6 bases and 14 bases, in that order; junction bases with no gene match: 10. The CDR3 has 12 amino acids. CDR3 region: CASSSRQGHPYF. CDR3 sequence (DNA): TGTGCCAGCAGCTCACGACAGGGGCATCCGTATTTT.

This clonotype came up many times. This rearrangement joins TRBV10-3 to TRBJ1-2; tentatively, D is TRBD1 (5 bases). The CDR3 spans 15 residues. V lost 4 bases and J lost 6, with 18 bases in between. Per germline, CDR1 ENHRY and CDR2 SYGVKD. The CDR3 reads CAISAVTGQLDGYTF. DNA of the CDR3: TGTGCCATCAGTGCCGTGACGGGGCAGTTAGATGGCTACACCTTC.

This chain joins TRBV20-1 and TRBJ2-7; D is perhaps TRBD1 (5 bases). From germline, CDR1 is DFQATT and CDR2 SNEGSKA (reference sequence). The CDR3 contains 14 residues. V shed 6 bases and J shed 2 bases, with 17 bases lying between them. DNA for the CDR3: TGCAGTGCCAATGGAAGGGGAAACCCCTACGAGCAGTACTTC. Residues: CSANGRGNPYEQYF.

V gene TRBV6-1 combines with J gene TRBJ1-2; D perhaps matches TRBD1 (6 bases). The CDR3 totals 15 residues. The germline gives CDR1 MNHNS, CDR2 SASEGT. V gave up 5 bases and J gave up 4 bases, with 17 bases separating them. The CDR3 loop is CASSLEARGPYGYTF. As DNA, the CDR3 is TGTGCCAGCAGTTTGGAGGCCAGGGGCCCCTATGGCTACACCTTC.

In this sample, this clonotype turned up a few times. This chain joins TRBV7-9 and TRBJ2-3, with D unresolved. V gave up 5 bases and J gave up 3 bases, with 6 bases separating them. The CDR3 spans 12 residues. CDR1 SEHNR and CDR2 FQNEAQ come from the germline V gene (reference sequence). CDR3 nucleotides: TGTGCCAGCAGCCTGGAGACAGATACGCAGTATTTT. It is translated as CASSLETDTQYF.